This T cell receptor beta chain was obtained from a study of shared clonotypes between healthy human individuals. It was at deep level that the assay was run. In the sorted-subset replicate PCRs, around 220 ng DNA, tens of thousands of T cell genomes, was used. In the original workflow: ImmunoSEQ sequences covered only the junction and lacked quality scores; filtering therefore differed. Here immunoSEQ multiplex PCR was the method, and the copy in TCRdb shows in-frame clones only, minus some. For V, J and clone size, that table is used; D and trimming come from the DNA. Of hundreds of thousands of clones listed, around 74% are singletons. CDR3 length: 14 amino acids. CDR1 SQVTM and CDR2 ANQGSEA come from the germline V gene. V lost 4 bases and J lost 2; bases outside the gene matches: 5. The split of CD4+ cells yielded CD45RA+ naive and CD45RA-negative memory subsets.

The source of this sequence is a woman aged 25-40 years in good health. The rearrangement links TRBV29-1 to TRBJ2-7; 10 bases fit TRBD2. The sequencing input was memory CD4+ T cells sorted from blood. Subset indicated: CD45RA-negative fraction. The CDR3 region is CSVVTSGPPYEQYF. DNA of the CDR3: TGCAGCGTTGTGACTAGCGGGCCTCCCTACGAGCAGTACTTC.